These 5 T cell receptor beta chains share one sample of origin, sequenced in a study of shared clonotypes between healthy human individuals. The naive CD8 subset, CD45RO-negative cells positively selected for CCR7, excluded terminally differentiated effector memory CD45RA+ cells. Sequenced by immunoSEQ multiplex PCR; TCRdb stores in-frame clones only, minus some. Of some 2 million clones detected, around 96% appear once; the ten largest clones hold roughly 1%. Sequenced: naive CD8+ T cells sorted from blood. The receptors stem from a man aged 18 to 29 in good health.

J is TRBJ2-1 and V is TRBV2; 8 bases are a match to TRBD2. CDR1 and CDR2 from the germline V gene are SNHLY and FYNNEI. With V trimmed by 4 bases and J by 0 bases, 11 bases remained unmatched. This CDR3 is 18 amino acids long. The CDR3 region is CASSVSATSGSSYNEQFF. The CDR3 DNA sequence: TGTGCCAGCAGTGTGTCCGCAACAAGCGGGAGCTCCTACAATGAGCAGTTCTTC.

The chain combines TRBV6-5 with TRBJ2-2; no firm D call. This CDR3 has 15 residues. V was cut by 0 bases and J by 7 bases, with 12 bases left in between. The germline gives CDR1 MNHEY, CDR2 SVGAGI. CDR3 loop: CASSYSTDGLGELFF. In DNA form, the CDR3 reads TGTGCCAGCAGTTACTCGACGGATGGGCTCGGGGAGCTGTTTTTT.

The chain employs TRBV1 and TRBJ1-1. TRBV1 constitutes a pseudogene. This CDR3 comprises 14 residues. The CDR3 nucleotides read TGCACCAGCAGCCGCGGAGGGGAGAACACTGAAGCTTTCTTT. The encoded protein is CTSSRGGENTEAFF.

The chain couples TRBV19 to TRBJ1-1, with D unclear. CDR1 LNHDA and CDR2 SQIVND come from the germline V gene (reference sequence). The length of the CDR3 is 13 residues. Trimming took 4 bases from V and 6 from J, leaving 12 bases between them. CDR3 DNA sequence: TGTGCCAGTAGTAGCCCTTTTCTCGCTGAAGCTTTCTTT. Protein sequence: CASSSPFLAEAFF.

The CDR3 nucleotides read TGTGCCAGCAGCGCGGGAGAGGGCGGCGAGCAGTACTTC. Amino acids: CASSAGEGGEQYF. The V and J genes are TRBV2 and TRBJ2-7; 7 bases are a match to TRBD2. The CDR3 totals 13 residues. Germline trimming cut 6 bases from V and 6 bases from J; bases unmatched to any gene: 8. Germline values: CDR1 SNHLY, CDR2 FYNNEI. Drawing the rest from reference TRBV2 and TRBJ2-7, the complete variable domain is EPEVTQTPSHQVTQMGQEVILRCVPISNHLYFYWYRQILGQKVEFLVSFYNNEISEKSEIFDDQFSVERPDGSNFTLKIRSTKLEDSAMYFCASSAGEGGEQYFGPGTRLTVT.